This TCR beta chain was recorded in a study of blood T cell repertoires in COVID-19. As handled by the study authors: Counts of nucleated cells, estimated from reference gene primer amplification, were obtained. This table comes from immunoSEQ multiplex PCR, and its TCRdb copy is limited to in-frame clones, with some not included. Clone size and the V and J calls come from that table; the DNA yielded D and trimming. The sample consists of 350,000 or so clones, about 86% of them appearing once. This receptor was identified in a woman between 40 and 55 years old with acute COVID-19. The sequenced sample was PBMCs or T cells enriched from blood (not recorded which).

This chain's CDR3 is CASSTRTAASTDTQYF. The CDR3 DNA reads as TGTGCCAGTAGTACGAGGACAGCGGCTAGCACAGATACGCAGTATTTT. The rearrangement links TRBV19 to TRBJ2-3, with D possibly matching TRBD1 (6 bases). V lost 4 bases and J 0 bases, leaving 14 bases between the germline ends. This CDR3 contains 16 residues. Germline V CDR1 and CDR2: LNHDA, SQIVND (reference sequence).